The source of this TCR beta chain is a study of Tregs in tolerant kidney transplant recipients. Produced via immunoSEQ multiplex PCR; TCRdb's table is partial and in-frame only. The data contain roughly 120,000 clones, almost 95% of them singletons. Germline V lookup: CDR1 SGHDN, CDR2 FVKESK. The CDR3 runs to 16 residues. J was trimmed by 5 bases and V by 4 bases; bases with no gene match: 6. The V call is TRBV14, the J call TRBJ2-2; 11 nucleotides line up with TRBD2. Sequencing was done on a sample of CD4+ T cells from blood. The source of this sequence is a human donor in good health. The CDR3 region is CASSPLAGGETGELFF. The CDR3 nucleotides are TGTGCCAGCAGCCCCTTAGCGGGAGGGGAGACCGGGGAGCTGTTTTTT.